A single sample gave rise to the 23 T cell receptor beta chains below, sequenced in a study of blood T cell repertoires in COVID-19. Generated by immunoSEQ multiplex PCR, the TCRdb table keeps only in-frame clones and is missing some. The sample lists approximately 240,000 clones, 86% occurring once. Source material: PBMCs or T cells enriched from blood (not recorded which). The origin of the receptors is a woman in her forties or fifties in a cohort exposed to, infected with or recovered from COVID-19 (not recorded which).

The chain recombines TRBV2 with TRBJ2-7; perhaps TRBD1 as D (5 bases). Germline loops: CDR1 SNHLY, CDR2 FYNNEI. The CDR3 sequence is 14 residues long. The ends were cut back, 5 bases at V and 6 bases at J, with 17 bases in the middle. The CDR3 loop reads CASSLMAGRGEQYF. The CDR3 bases are TGTGCCAGCAGTTTGATGGCAGGGCGAGGCGAGCAGTACTTC.

The chain has TRBV6-5 and TRBJ1-4, with 10 bases fitting TRBD1. The CDR3 is 11 amino acids. J lost 11 bases, V lost 6 bases, and 0 bases had no gene match. Germline loops: CDR1 MNHEY, CDR2 SVGAGI. CDR3 amino acids: CASRDRGKLFF. CDR3 nucleotides: TGTGCCAGCAGGGACAGGGGGAAACTGTTTTTT.

The genes are TRBV27 and TRBJ1-2, with TRBD1 as a possible D gene (5 bases). V was trimmed by 5 bases and J by 7 bases, leaving 11 bases between them. The CDR3 has 12 amino acids. Per germline, CDR1 MNHEY and CDR2 SMNVEV (reference sequence). This CDR3 is CASSSGGVGYTF. CDR3 in DNA: TGTGCCAGCAGTAGCGGGGGGGTTGGCTACACCTTC.

The chain is built from TRBV5-6 and TRBJ2-2, with 9 bases that match TRBD1. Per the germline V gene, CDR1 is SGHDT and CDR2 is YYEEEE. The V gene end was trimmed by 1 base and the J gene end by 13 bases; junction bases not matched to a gene: 5. The CDR3 sequence is 13 residues long. The CDR3 is CASSLTGQGGLFF. CDR3 nucleotides: TGTGCCAGCAGCTTGACGGGACAGGGAGGGCTGTTTTTT.

The chain joins TRBV11-3 to TRBJ2-2; D is perhaps TRBD1 (6 bases). The CDR3 contains 16 residues. The V end was cut by 4 bases, the J end by 6 bases, with 18 bases between. The germline V gene encodes CDR1 SGHNT and CDR2 YENEEA. This CDR3 is CASSSKGGHLAGELFF. In nucleotides, the CDR3 is TGTGCCAGCAGCTCCAAAGGGGGACATCTAGCCGGGGAGCTGTTTTTT.

The chain carries TRBV5-6 and TRBJ1-1, with 9 positions matching TRBD1. CDR3 length: 15 amino acids. J lost 3 bases, V lost 4 bases, and 7 bases had no gene match. In germline, CDR1 is SGHDT, CDR2 YYEEEE. Here the CDR3 DNA reads TGTGCCAGCAGCCTTCGCCGGACAGGGGACACTGAAGCTTTCTTT. Its translation is CASSLRRTGDTEAFF.

The CDR3 nucleotides are TGTGCCAGCAGCGCTTTGTGGCAGGGTGCCACCGGGGAGCTGTTTTTT. It specifies CASSALWQGATGELFF. The V gene is TRBV9, the J gene TRBJ2-2, with D maybe TRBD1 (5 bases). V was trimmed by 3 bases and J by 4 bases, leaving 16 bases between them. Germline lookup yields CDR1 SGDLS and CDR2 YYNGEE. CDR3 length equals 16 residues.

The rearrangement links TRBV11-2 to TRBJ1-2, with no clear D. V dropped 2 bases and J dropped 7 bases, with 17 bases sitting between them. The CDR3 consists of 15 residues. The germline gives CDR1 SGHAT, CDR2 FQNNGV. The CDR3 sequence is CASSLSGLAVFGYTF. DNA for the CDR3: TGTGCCAGCAGCTTAAGTGGACTCGCGGTGTTTGGCTACACCTTC. Complete variable domain (other parts from reference TRBV11-2 and TRBJ1-2): EAGVAQSPRYKIIEKRQSVAFWCNPISGHATLYWYQQILGQGPKLLIQFQNNGVVDDSQLPKDRFSAERLKGVDSTLKIQPAKLEDSAVYLCASSLSGLAVFGYTFGSGTRLTVV.

The chain joins TRBV7-2 to TRBJ1-6; 8 bases fit TRBD1. The CDR3 is made up of 14 amino acids. Losses at the gene ends were 3 bases for V and 10 bases for J; bases not matched to a gene: 5. From germline, CDR1 is SGHTA and CDR2 FQGNSA. In DNA form, the CDR3 reads TGTGCCAGCAGCTTCTATGGACAGGGCTCACCCCTCCACTTT. The encoded protein is CASSFYGQGSPLHF.

V usage is TRBV6-5 and J usage is TRBJ2-7; 8 bases line up with TRBD1. V lost 7 bases, J lost 4 bases, and 6 bases stayed unmatched. This CDR3 spans 13 amino acids. The germline V gene has CDR1 MNHEY and CDR2 SVGAGI. The CDR3 DNA sequence: TGTGCCAGCACCTGGACAGGGTTATACGAGCAGTACTTC. Translating gives CASTWTGLYEQYF.

V is TRBV30 and J is TRBJ1-1; no firm D call. The CDR3 totals 12 residues. The germline V and J ends were trimmed by 1 base and 5 bases, with 8 bases remaining between them. CDR1 and CDR2 from the germline V gene are GTSNPN and SVGIG (reference sequence). The CDR3 loop is CAWSGGLTEAFF. The CDR3, as DNA: TGTGCCTGGAGTGGTGGACTAACTGAAGCTTTCTTT.

The rearrangement uses TRBV28 and TRBJ1-6; D remains ambiguous. The V end lost 2 bases, the J end lost 7 bases, and 3 bases lay between the germline ends. The CDR3 is 12 amino acids. Germline-derived CDR1 and CDR2 are MDHEN and SYDVKM. CDR3 DNA sequence: TGTGCCAGCAGTTTAGTAAATTCACCCCTCCACTTT. Its protein product is CASSLVNSPLHF.

The chain is built from TRBV6-2 or TRBV6-3 and TRBJ2-3; no reliable D call. Trimming removed 2 bases at V and 4 bases at J, with 10 bases between. Germline loops: CDR1 MNHEY, CDR2 SVGEGT. The CDR3 totals 14 residues. CDR3 sequence reads: CASSYRYSADTQYF. CDR3 nucleotides: TGTGCCAGCAGTTACCGATATTCGGCAGATACGCAGTATTTT.

V and J are TRBV5-1 and TRBJ2-3, with D perhaps TRBD2 (5 bases). Germline V lookup: CDR1 SGHRS, CDR2 YFSETQ. With 0 bases removed from V and 6 bases from J, the gap between germline ends came to 20 bases. There are 17 residues in the CDR3. CDR3 DNA: TGCGCCAGCAGCTTGGAATTAGCGCTGGCTGACCGTGATACGCAGTATTTT. Encoded protein: CASSLELALADRDTQYF.

The genes are TRBV19 and TRBJ1-2; 8 nucleotides agree with TRBD1. The length of the CDR3 is 15 residues. J was trimmed by 2 bases and V by 5 bases; bases with no gene match: 7. The germline V gene encodes CDR1 LNHDA and CDR2 SQIVND (reference sequence). The CDR3 here is CASSAQGQGNYGYTF. Written as DNA, the CDR3 is TGTGCCAGTAGTGCCCAAGGACAGGGAAACTATGGCTACACCTTC.

This chain connects TRBV6-5 to TRBJ1-4; D might be TRBD1 (6 bases). The CDR3 has 14 amino acids. The germline V gene has CDR1 MNHEY and CDR2 SVGAGI. The V gene lost 5 bases and the J gene lost 4 bases, with 11 bases spanning the gap. The CDR3 region is CASSPGHYNEKLFF. The CDR3, as DNA: TGTGCCAGCAGTCCGGGACACTATAATGAAAAACTGTTTTTT.

The J gene is TRBJ1-5, the V gene TRBV19; D not resolved. This CDR3 has 18 amino acids. V lost 0 bases and J lost 3, with 18 bases in between. Germline assignment: CDR1 LNHDA and CDR2 SQIVND (reference sequence). The CDR3 nucleotides are TGTGCCAGTAGTATAGATCGGGGTGGGTGGGGAAACAATCAGCCCCAGCATTTT. This gives the protein CASSIDRGGWGNNQPQHF.

The chain combines TRBV3-1 (or the pseudogene TRBV3-2) with TRBJ2-7; 8 bases map to TRBD1. Germline V gene lookup returns CDR1 LGHDT and CDR2 YNNKEL (reference sequence). The CDR3 is 16 residues long. V lost 0 bases to trimming and J lost 2 bases; unmatched junction nucleotides: 6. CDR3 sequence reads: CASSQDYRGFPYEQYF. The CDR3, as DNA: TGTGCCAGCAGCCAAGATTACAGGGGGTTTCCCTACGAGCAGTACTTC.

The genes are TRBV5-3 and TRBJ2-7, with D perhaps matching TRBD1 (6 bases). TRBV5-3 is an ORF for which the function is uncertain. There are 13 residues in the CDR3. Deletions cut 0 bases from V and 2 bases from J, with 6 bases between. CDR3 nucleotides: TGTGCCAGAAGCTTGGGGACAGCCTACGAGCAGTACTTC. Translation: CARSLGTAYEQYF.

This chain joins TRBV7-2 and TRBJ2-1; 8 positions match TRBD2. Germline V gives CDR1 SGHTA, CDR2 FQGNSA. This CDR3 contains 15 residues. The ends lost 3 bases at V and 2 bases at J; junction bases unmatched: 3. The CDR3 protein is CASSFSGATYNEQFF. For the CDR3, the DNA is TGTGCCAGCAGCTTTAGCGGGGCCACCTACAATGAGCAGTTCTTC.

This chain connects TRBV6-2 or TRBV6-3 to TRBJ1-1, with D tentatively TRBD1 (5 bases). This CDR3 has 15 amino acids. With 4 bases removed from V and 1 base from J, the gap between germline ends came to 13 bases. Germline-derived CDR1 and CDR2 are MNHEY and SVGEGT. CDR3: CASSSQQVGNTEAFF. As DNA, the CDR3 is TGTGCCAGCAGTTCACAACAGGTTGGGAACACTGAAGCTTTCTTT.

This chain connects TRBV29-1 to TRBJ1-2; D not resolved. The CDR3 covers 12 residues. Germline V gene data show CDR1 as SQVTM and CDR2 as ANQGSEA. V was pared by 3 bases and J by 4 bases, with 9 bases between. As DNA, the CDR3 is TGCAGCGTTGACCGGGAACTCTATGGCTACACCTTC. It encodes CSVDRELYGYTF.

In DNA, the CDR3 is TGTGCCAGCAGCTTAAGCACAGCCGCTAACTATGGCTACACCTTC. Translated: CASSLSTAANYGYTF. V gene TRBV7-9 combines with J gene TRBJ1-2; the D is unclear. V lost 2 bases, J lost 0 bases, and 10 bases lay in between. The germline gives CDR1 SEHNR, CDR2 FQNEAQ (reference sequence). The CDR3 spans 15 residues. Filled out from reference TRBV7-9 and TRBJ1-2, the complete variable domain reads DTGVSQNPRHKITKRGQNVTFRCDPISEHNRLYWYRQTLGQGPEFLTYFQNEAQLEKSRLLSDRFSAERPKGSFSTLEIQRTEQGDSAMYLCASSLSTAANYGYTFGSGTRLTVV.